This T cell receptor beta chain was observed in a study of identical twins. Findings and limits, study-wide: Out-of-frame alpha sequences common to twins were enriched for low generation probability.

Of note for this clonotype: Antigen: not known.

The CDR3 loop spans 11 amino acids. V was cut by 5 bases and J by 8 bases, with 9 bases left in between. TCRdb re-called the 5' RACE reads with MiXCR, one entry per CDR3 protein. The data contain around 1.7 million distinct CDR3 sequences, about 31% of them seen just once; the ten biggest clones take up more than 0.25%. This sequence was found in a newborn girl in good health. Material: cord blood. The rearrangement uses TRBV12-3 or TRBV12-4 and TRBJ1-2, with D uncertain. The CDR3 DNA sequence: TGTGCCAGCAGTGCCGTAGGCGGCTACACCTTC. Protein: CASSAVGGYTF.